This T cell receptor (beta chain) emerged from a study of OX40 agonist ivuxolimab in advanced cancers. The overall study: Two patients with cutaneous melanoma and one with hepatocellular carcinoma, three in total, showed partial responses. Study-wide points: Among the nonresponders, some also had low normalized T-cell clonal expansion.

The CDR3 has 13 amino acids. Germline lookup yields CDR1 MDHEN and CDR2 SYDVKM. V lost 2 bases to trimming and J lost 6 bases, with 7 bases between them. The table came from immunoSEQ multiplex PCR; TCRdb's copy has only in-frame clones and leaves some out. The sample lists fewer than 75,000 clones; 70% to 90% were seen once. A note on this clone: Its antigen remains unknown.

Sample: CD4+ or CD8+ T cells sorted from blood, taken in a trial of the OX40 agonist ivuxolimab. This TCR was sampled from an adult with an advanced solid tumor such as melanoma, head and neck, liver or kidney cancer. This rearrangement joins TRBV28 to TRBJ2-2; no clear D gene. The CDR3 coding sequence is TGTGCCAGCAGTTTAAAGGAAGCCGGGGAGCTGTTTTTT. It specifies CASSLKEAGELFF.